This TCR beta chain was recorded in a study of blood T cell repertoires in COVID-19. Whole-study context: Researchers got acute and convalescent COVID-19 samples from the United States, Italy and Spain.

As originally analysed: Reference gene primer amplification in the assay estimated nucleated cell counts. This table comes from immunoSEQ multiplex PCR, and its TCRdb copy is limited to in-frame clones, with some not included. The DNA gave D and trimming, while V, J and clone size come from that table. The sample contains roughly 190,000 clones, around four fifths of which appear only once. The Seattle patients, enrolled during active infection, were followed longitudinally. This CDR3 region has 17 residues. The V gene's germline CDR1 is ENHRY and CDR2 SYGVKD. Germline trimming cut 2 bases from V and 6 bases from J; bases unmatched to any gene: 15.

This sequence joins TRBV10-3 and TRBJ1-2; 7 bases fit TRBD1. This clonotype originated in a woman aged 70-85 years with COVID-19, enrolled during active disease. The sample consisted of peripheral blood. The CDR3 bases are TGTGCCATCAGTGAGCCAGGGACAGTAGGAAGCAAAAATGGCTACACCTTC. Amino acids: CAISEPGTVGSKNGYTF.